This passage covers 14 T cell receptor beta chains from one sample sequenced in a study of OX40 agonist ivuxolimab in advanced cancers. Sequencing used immunoSEQ multiplex PCR; TCRdb keeps in-frame clones, though not all of them. The top ten hold more than 9.5% of the sample, which has just over 45,000 clones, 85% to 95% seen once. This sample comprised CD4+ or CD8+ T cells sorted from blood, obtained in a trial of the OX40 agonist ivuxolimab. These receptors originate from an adult with an advanced solid tumor such as melanoma, head and neck, liver or kidney cancer.

The rearrangement uses TRBV6-5 and TRBJ2-2; D tentatively fits TRBD1 or TRBD2 (6 bases each). The CDR3 is 14 amino acids. V was shortened by 3 bases and J by 7 bases, with 12 bases between the two germline ends. Per germline, CDR1 MNHEY and CDR2 SVGAGI. CDR3 in amino acids: CASSYLGGRGELFF. The CDR3, as DNA: TGTGCCAGCAGTTATTTAGGGGGGCGCGGGGAGCTGTTTTTT.

The V and J genes are TRBV9 and TRBJ2-2; 7 nucleotides align to TRBD2. The germline gives CDR1 SGDLS, CDR2 YYNGEE. The trim removed 2 bases at V and 5 bases at J, leaving 9 bases unmatched. The CDR3 has 16 residues. CDR3 nucleotide sequence: TGTGCCAGCAGCGTCAACATCAGGGAGGGGACCGGGGAGCTGTTTTTT. This gives the protein CASSVNIREGTGELFF.

The V and J genes are TRBV11-2 and TRBJ2-7; the D gene is possibly TRBD2 (6 bases). CDR1 is SGHAT and CDR2 is FQNNGV in the germline V gene. The CDR3 length is 13 residues. V shed 4 bases and J shed 1 base, with 8 bases lying between them. DNA for the CDR3: TGTGCCAGCAGCTCCGGGACTTCCTACGAGCAGTACTTC. Its translation is CASSSGTSYEQYF.

The rearrangement links TRBV2 to TRBJ1-1; no firm D call. Germline V gene data show CDR1 as SNHLY and CDR2 as FYNNEI. The CDR3 loop spans 13 amino acids. Between the trimmed V and J ends, which lost 4 bases and 4 bases, there was a span of 10 bases. As DNA, the CDR3 is TGTGCCAGCAGTGTAGGGCGTGGCACTGAAGCTTTCTTT. Amino acid sequence: CASSVGRGTEAFF.

V gene TRBV4-3 combines with J gene TRBJ2-1; D is perhaps TRBD2 (6 bases). Between the trimmed V and J ends, which lost 1 base and 0 bases, there was a span of 10 bases. From germline, CDR1 is LGHNA and CDR2 YSLEER. CDR3 length equals 16 residues. The CDR3 region has the DNA TGCGCCAGCAGCCAAGGCGCGGGGAGCTCCTACAATGAGCAGTTCTTC. Protein: CASSQGAGSSYNEQFF.

This chain connects TRBV7-9 to TRBJ2-7; TRBD2 matches at 10 bases. V shed 1 base and J 2 bases; nucleotides not matched to a gene: 8. There are 17 residues in the CDR3. Germline values: CDR1 SEHNR, CDR2 FQNEAQ (reference sequence). As DNA, the CDR3 is TGTGCCAGCAGCTTAGTTGCCCTAGCGGGAGACACCTACGAGCAGTACTTC. Translated, it gives CASSLVALAGDTYEQYF.

The J gene is TRBJ1-1, the V gene TRBV7-9, with D perhaps TRBD1 (5 bases). The CDR3 length is 14 residues. V lost 5 bases to trimming and J lost 3 bases, with 13 bases between them. Germline CDR1 reads SEHNR; CDR2 reads FQNEAQ (reference sequence). CDR3 region: CASSDPSGHTEAFF. The CDR3 nucleotides are TGTGCCAGCAGCGACCCCTCAGGGCACACTGAAGCTTTCTTT.

This chain uses TRBV25-1 with TRBJ2-1, with TRBD1 matching over 11 bases. V was clipped by 3 bases and J by 5 bases; unmatched bases: 0. Looked up from germline, CDR1 is MGHDK and CDR2 is SYGVNS. The CDR3 runs 14 residues. As DNA, the CDR3 is TGTGCCAGCAGTGAGGGACAGGGGGACAATGAGCAGTTCTTC. Its protein is CASSEGQGDNEQFF. Filled out from reference TRBV25-1 and TRBJ2-1, the complete variable domain reads EADIYQTPRYLVIGTGKKITLECSQTMGHDKMYWYQQDPGMELHLIHYSYGVNSTEKGDLSSESTVSRIRTEHFPLTLESARPSHTSQYLCASSEGQGDNEQFFGPGTRLTVL.

The J gene is TRBJ2-7, the V gene TRBV28; TRBD1 matches at 7 bases. V dropped 4 bases and J dropped 3; count of bases not matched to a gene: 6. CDR1 and CDR2 from the germline V gene are MDHEN and SYDVKM. CDR3 size: 14 residues. In nucleotides, the CDR3 is TGTGCCAGCAGTTCCCCCCGGACAGGCTACGAGCAGTACTTC. Translated, it gives CASSSPRTGYEQYF.

The chain has TRBV19 and TRBJ1-5; TRBD1 matches 7 bases. This CDR3 contains 17 residues. CDR1 LNHDA and CDR2 SQIVND come from the germline V gene (reference sequence). The trim removed 3 bases at V and 0 bases at J, leaving 8 bases unmatched. The CDR3 sequence: CASSMQGGVYSNQPQHF. CDR3 in DNA: TGTGCCAGTAGTATGCAGGGGGGGGTTTATAGCAATCAGCCCCAGCATTTT.

The chain uses TRBV27 and TRBJ2-7; a weak D match, TRBD1 (6 bases). The CDR3 loop spans 16 amino acids. Germline CDR1 reads MNHEY; CDR2 reads SMNVEV (reference sequence). Trimming removed 6 bases from V and 3 bases from J, with 21 bases in between. This CDR3 reads CASSPTLGQRLYEQYF. CDR3 nucleotides: TGTGCCAGCAGCCCCACCCTTGGACAGCGCCTCTACGAGCAGTACTTC.

J is TRBJ2-2 and V is TRBV6-6; D is undetermined. Trimming removed 8 bases at V and 6 bases at J, with 10 bases between. Germline CDR1 is MNHNY and CDR2 is SVGAGI (reference sequence). This CDR3 region has 12 residues. This CDR3 reads CASLPRPGELFF. The DNA for the CDR3 is TGTGCCAGCCTCCCGCGACCCGGGGAGCTGTTTTTT.

V and J are TRBV19 and TRBJ1-4; 8 bases are shared with TRBD1. V lost 3 bases, J lost 0 bases, and 9 bases stayed unmatched. Per the germline V gene, CDR1 is LNHDA and CDR2 is SQIVND (reference sequence). The length of the CDR3 is 18 residues. Here the CDR3 reads CASSMTGQGASTNEKLFF. The DNA of the CDR3 is TGTGCCAGTAGTATGACCGGGCAGGGGGCGTCAACTAATGAAAAACTGTTTTTT.

The rearrangement uses TRBV7-6 and TRBJ2-7; 7 bases agree with TRBD1. Germline CDR1 reads SGHVS; CDR2 reads FNYEAQ. J lost 4 bases, V lost 4 bases, and 7 bases had no gene match. This CDR3 spans 14 amino acids. CDR3 residues: CASSSTGRAYEQYF. The CDR3 region has the DNA TGTGCCAGCAGCTCGACAGGGAGAGCATACGAGCAGTACTTC.